These 19 T cell receptor beta chains were all obtained from the same sample, sequenced in a study of T cells in Graves' hyperthyroidism and ophthalmopathy. Amplified TCR beta CDR3 regions came from RNA transcripts. Using the HTBI primer set, a first-round RT-PCR was run on the TCR CDR3. TCRdb independently ran MiXCR on the multiplex PCR reads; one entry per CDR3 protein. The data contain hundreds of thousands of distinct CDR3 sequences, more than 45% of them singletons. Material for sequencing was peripheral blood or thyroid tissue (not recorded which). The receptors shown here come from a woman aged 18-29 years with Graves' hyperthyroidism.

This clonotype came up a few times. The chain combines TRBV6-1 with TRBJ1-6, with a weak D call TRBD1 (5 bases). The V gene's germline CDR1 is MNHNS and CDR2 SASEGT. This CDR3 is built from 15 residues. The V gene lost 5 bases and the J gene lost 7 bases, with 15 bases spanning the gap. The CDR3 sequence is CASSYSGSSNSPLHF. CDR3 sequence (DNA): TGTGCCAGCAGTTACTCAGGGAGTTCGAATTCACCCCTCCACTTT.

Remarks on this clonotype: Germline is not matched at one junction end, which may reflect a read error. This rearrangement joins TRBV2 to TRBJ2-5, with 8 bases aligning to TRBD2. CDR3 length: 14 amino acids. CDR1 and CDR2 (germline): SNHLY, FYNNEI. Written as DNA, the CDR3 is TGTGCCAGAAGTGAGACGGGAGGGGGAGAGACCCAGTACTTC. Amino acids: CARSETGGGETQYF.

This clonotype was recorded many times. This chain uses TRBV10-3 with TRBJ1-2, with D perhaps matching TRBD1 (6 bases). The length of the CDR3 is 14 residues. Trimming shortened V by 6 bases and J by 2 bases, and 13 bases separated the two germline ends. Germline V gives CDR1 ENHRY, CDR2 SYGVKD. This chain's CDR3 is CAIRATGFNYGYTF. CDR3 DNA: TGTGCCATCAGAGCGACAGGTTTCAACTATGGCTACACCTTC.

The V call is TRBV5-1, the J call TRBJ2-2; D assignment may be TRBD1 or TRBD2 (6 bases each). V lost 3 bases and J lost 9, with 18 bases in between. Looked up from germline, CDR1 is SGHRS and CDR2 is YFSETQ. CDR3 length: 15 amino acids. The CDR3 spells CASSSASQGGRELFF. CDR3 DNA sequence: TGCGCCAGCAGCTCGGCGTCACAGGGAGGCCGGGAGCTGTTTTTT.

This clonotype showed up many times. The chain combines TRBV19 with TRBJ1-5; no clear D. V lost 9 bases and J 7 bases, leaving 13 bases between the germline ends. The CDR3 totals 12 residues. Germline CDR1 reads LNHDA; CDR2 reads SQIVND (reference sequence). The CDR3 coding sequence is TGTGCCAGCCGAACTCCTGGACAGCCCCAGCATTTT. Translating gives CASRTPGQPQHF.

This clonotype was observed a handful of times. A read error may produce the germline difference seen at one junction end. V is TRBV7-2 and J is TRBJ1-2; 10 bases agree with TRBD1. CDR3 length: 15 amino acids. CDR1 and CDR2 (germline): SGHTA, FQGNSA. CDR3 protein: CASSQVGQGIVGYTF. CDR3 nucleotide sequence: TGCGCCAGCAGCCAAGTGGGACAGGGGATCGTTGGCTACACCTTC.

This clonotype was seen a few times. The rearrangement joins TRBV2 to TRBJ1-5; tentative D call: TRBD1 (6 bases). The CDR3 spans 15 residues. Trimming shortened V by 5 bases and J by 1 base, and 12 bases separated the two germline ends. From germline, CDR1 is SNHLY and CDR2 FYNNEI. DNA for the CDR3: TGTGCCAGCAGTACACAGGGTGCGAGCAATCAGCCCCAGCATTTT. This gives the protein CASSTQGASNQPQHF.

The V and J genes are TRBV19 and TRBJ2-2, with unresolved D. This CDR3 is 13 amino acids long. With 8 bases removed from V and 0 bases from J, the gap between germline ends came to 7 bases. Per the germline V gene, CDR1 is LNHDA and CDR2 is SQIVND (reference sequence). CDR3: CASVTANTGELFF. CDR3 DNA: TGTGCCAGTGTTACGGCGAACACCGGGGAGCTGTTTTTT. The full variable domain, completed using reference TRBV19 and TRBJ2-2, is DGGITQSPKYLFRKEGQNVTLSCEQNLNHDAMYWYRQDPGQGLRLIYYSQIVNDFQKGDIAEGYSVSREKKESFPLTVTSAQKNPTAFYLCASVTANTGELFFGEGSRLTVL.

This clonotype was found a few times. This chain links TRBV2 with TRBJ2-5, with D possibly being TRBD2 (5 bases). The CDR3 length is 14 residues. The germline V gene has CDR1 SNHLY and CDR2 FYNNEI. V dropped 6 bases and J dropped 2 bases, with 13 bases sitting between them. In DNA form, the CDR3 reads TGTGCCAGCAGCTTGGACTGGAATCAAGAGACCCAGTACTTC. Its protein is CASSLDWNQETQYF.

This clonotype was detected only a few times. In nucleotides, the CDR3 is TGTGCCAGCAGTGAAGGCAGGGGATACGAGCAGTACTTC. Translated, it gives CASSEGRGYEQYF. J is TRBJ2-7 and V is TRBV7-9; possible D gene TRBD1, 6 bases. The V gene's germline CDR1 is SEHNR and CDR2 FQNEAQ (reference sequence). The CDR3 has 13 amino acids. The ends were cut back, 6 bases at V and 4 bases at J, with 13 bases in the middle.

This clonotype was seen a single time. This rearrangement joins TRBV10-3 to TRBJ1-4; 8 bases line up with TRBD1. Unmatched junction bases numbered 0, after V lost 8 bases and J lost 10 bases. The CDR3 totals 10 residues. Germline-derived CDR1 and CDR2 are ENHRY and SYGVKD. The CDR3 sequence: CAIGTGKLFF. The CDR3 nucleotides read TGTGCCATCGGGACAGGAAAACTGTTTTTT.

This clonotype appeared a few times. At one end the junction does not follow the germline gene, possibly because of a read error. This chain joins TRBV7-6 and TRBJ2-7; weak D call: TRBD2 (5 bases). This CDR3 is 14 amino acids long. Germline values: CDR1 SGHVS, CDR2 FNYEAQ. CDR3 sequence reads: CASSQEPGSYEQYF. Written as DNA, the CDR3 is TGCGCCAGCAGCCAAGAACCGGGAAGCTACGAGCAGTACTTC.

The table lists this clonotype with a few counts. The V call is TRBV7-8, the J call TRBJ1-3; perhaps TRBD1 as D (5 bases). Germline CDR1 and CDR2: SGHVS and FQNEAQ. Trimming took off 5 bases at V and 3 bases at J, with 11 bases between the two ends. The CDR3 totals 14 residues. The DNA of the CDR3 is TGTGCCAGCAGCCCGGACACTCGTGGAAACACCATATATTTT. Translation: CASSPDTRGNTIYF.

This sequence joins TRBV20-1 and TRBJ2-5; perhaps TRBD2 as D (5 bases). Germline V gene lookup returns CDR1 DFQATT and CDR2 SNEGSKA (reference sequence). Trimming shortened V by 3 bases and J by 5 bases, and 22 bases separated the two germline ends. The CDR3 is 16 residues long. The CDR3 spells CSARVRPTRGVETQYF. The CDR3 DNA sequence: TGCAGTGCTAGGGTGAGGCCCACTCGGGGAGTGGAGACCCAGTACTTC.

CDR3 loop: CASSFGTSYNSPLHF. CDR3 nucleotides: TGTGCCAGCAGCTTCGGGACATCGTATAATTCACCCCTCCACTTT. This sequence joins TRBV7-8 and TRBJ1-6; D perhaps matches TRBD1 (6 bases). The length of the CDR3 is 15 residues. From germline, CDR1 is SGHVS and CDR2 FQNEAQ. The germline V and J ends were trimmed by 3 bases and 4 bases, with 10 bases remaining between them.

This clonotype was seen many times. CDR3 DNA: TGCAGCGTTGGTCTGACAGGGGACACTGAAGCTTTCTTT. Its protein product is CSVGLTGDTEAFF. The rearrangement uses TRBV29-1 and TRBJ1-1, with TRBD1 matching over 8 bases. With V trimmed by 4 bases and J by 3 bases, 4 bases remained unmatched. Germline V gives CDR1 SQVTM, CDR2 ANQGSEA. There are 13 residues in the CDR3.

Regarding this clonotype: The junction shows a germline mismatch at one end, possibly a read error. The chain carries TRBV7-2 and TRBJ2-6; D gene unclear. The CDR3 consists of 17 residues. Germline-derived CDR1 and CDR2 are SGHTA and FQGNSA. CDR3 loop: CASSQDSTDSGANVLTF. The CDR3 nucleotides read TGCGCCAGCAGCCAAGATTCTACTGACTCTGGGGCCAACGTCCTGACTTTC.

The chain carries TRBV6-4 and TRBJ1-3; D remains ambiguous. The CDR3 sequence is 12 residues long. The germline V gene has CDR1 MRHNA and CDR2 SNTAGT. The CDR3: CARRRTGNTIYF. CDR3 nucleotide sequence: TGTGCTAGACGCCGTACTGGAAACACCATATATTTT.

The chain recombines TRBV24-1 with TRBJ2-5; 8 bases agree with TRBD1. With 4 bases clipped from V and 9 bases from J, the junction kept 12 bases outside the gene matches. CDR1 and CDR2 (germline): KGHDR, SFDVKD. The CDR3 has 15 amino acids. The CDR3: CATSDGTGTIQPQYF. The CDR3 DNA is TGTGCCACCAGTGACGGGACAGGAACCATTCAGCCCCAGTACTTC.